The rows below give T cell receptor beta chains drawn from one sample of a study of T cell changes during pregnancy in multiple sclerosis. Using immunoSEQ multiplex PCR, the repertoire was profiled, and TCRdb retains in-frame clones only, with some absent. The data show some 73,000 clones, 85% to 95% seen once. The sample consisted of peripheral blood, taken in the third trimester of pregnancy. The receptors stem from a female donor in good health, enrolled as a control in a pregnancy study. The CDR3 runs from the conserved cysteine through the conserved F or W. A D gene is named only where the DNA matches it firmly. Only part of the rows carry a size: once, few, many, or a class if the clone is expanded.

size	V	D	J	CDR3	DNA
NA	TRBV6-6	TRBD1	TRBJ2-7	CASSYGTGGYEQYF	TGTGCCAGCAGTTACGGGACAGGGGGCTACGAGCAGTACTTC
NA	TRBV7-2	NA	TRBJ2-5	CASRSARFETQYF	TGTGCCAGCAGGTCCGCTAGGTTTGAGACCCAGTACTTC
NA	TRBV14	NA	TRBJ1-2	CASSQDRGNYGYTF	TGTGCCAGCAGCCAAGACCGAGGAAACTATGGCTACACCTTC
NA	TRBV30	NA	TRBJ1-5	CAWSVGVMGNQPQHF	TGTGCCTGGAGTGTAGGAGTTATGGGCAATCAGCCCCAGCATTTT
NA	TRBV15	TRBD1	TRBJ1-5	CATSRGQGFQPQHF	TGTGCCACCAGCAGAGGACAGGGGTTTCAGCCCCAGCATTTT
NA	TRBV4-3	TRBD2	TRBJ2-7	CASSQNLAGSYEQYF	TGCGCCAGCAGCCAAAACCTAGCGGGGTCCTACGAGCAGTACTTC
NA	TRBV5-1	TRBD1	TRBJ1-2	CASSLFVPGTDSLLNYGYTF	TGCGCCAGCAGCCTCTTTGTACCCGGGACAGATTCTCTTCTTAACTATGGCTACACCTTC
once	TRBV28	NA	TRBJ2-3	CASSLQAGTDTQYF	TGTGCCAGCAGTTTACAGGCCGGCACAGATACGCAGTATTTT
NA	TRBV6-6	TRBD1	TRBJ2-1	CASSYRTGGSFQFF	TGTGCCAGCAGTTACAGGACAGGGGGTTCATTTCAGTTCTTC
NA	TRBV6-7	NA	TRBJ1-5	CASMTDSNQPQHF	TGTGCCAGCATGACAGATAGCAATCAGCCCCAGCATTTT
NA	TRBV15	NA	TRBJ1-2	CATSRDLAGYGYTF	TGTGCCACCAGCAGAGATTTGGCAGGATATGGCTACACCTTC
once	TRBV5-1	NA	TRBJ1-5	CASSPDFNQPQHF	TGCGCCAGCAGCCCAGATTTCAATCAGCCCCAGCATTTT
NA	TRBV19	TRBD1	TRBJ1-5	CASSTDRGNQPQHF	TGTGCCAGTAGTACGGACAGGGGAAATCAGCCCCAGCATTTT
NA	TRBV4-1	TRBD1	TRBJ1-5	CASSLRDRGGQPQHF	TGCGCCAGCAGCCTCCGGGACAGGGGTGGACAGCCCCAGCATTTT
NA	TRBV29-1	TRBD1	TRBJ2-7	CSVKPGQGSYEQYF	TGCAGCGTAAAACCGGGACAGGGGTCCTACGAGCAGTACTTC
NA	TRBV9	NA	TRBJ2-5	CASSAGLRETQYF	TGTGCCAGCAGCGCGGGACTTAGGGAGACCCAGTACTTC
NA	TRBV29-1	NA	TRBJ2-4	CSVRGGIGAGDIQYF	TGCAGCGTTAGAGGCGGGATTGGAGCTGGGGACATTCAGTACTTC
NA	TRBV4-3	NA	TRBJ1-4	CASSHEQGKLFF	TGCGCCAGCAGCCACGAACAGGGTAAACTGTTTTTT
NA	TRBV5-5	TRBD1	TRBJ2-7	CASRSGTESSYEQYF	TGTGCCAGCAGATCCGGGACAGAGAGCTCCTACGAGCAGTACTTC
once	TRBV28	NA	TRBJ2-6	CASSLYPRDSFRSGANVLTF	TGTGCCAGCAGTTTATACCCCCGCGACAGTTTTCGATCGGGGGCCAACGTCCTGACTTTC
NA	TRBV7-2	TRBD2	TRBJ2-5	CASSLVPSGSVETQYF	TGTGCCAGCAGCTTAGTCCCTAGCGGGAGCGTAGAGACCCAGTACTTC
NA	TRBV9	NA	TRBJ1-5	CASSVGLQSNQPQHF	TGTGCCAGCAGCGTAGGGTTACAGAGCAATCAGCCCCAGCATTTT
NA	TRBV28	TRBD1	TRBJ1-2	CASSLYWDRGRTGGYTF	TGTGCCAGCAGTTTATATTGGGACAGGGGGCGAACGGGTGGCTACACCTTC
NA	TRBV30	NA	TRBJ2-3	CAWSVRGRSFTDTQYF	TGTGCCTGGAGTGTTAGGGGCAGGAGCTTCACAGATACGCAGTATTTT
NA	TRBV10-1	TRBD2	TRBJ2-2	CASGPAGGYGTGELFF	TGCGCCAGCGGCCCAGCGGGGGGATATGGGACCGGGGAGCTGTTTTTT
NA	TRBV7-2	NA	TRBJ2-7	CASSQGPPPYEQYF	TGTGCCAGCAGCCAGGGTCCTCCGCCCTACGAGCAGTACTTC
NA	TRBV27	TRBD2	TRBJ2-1	CASNPAGGPSYNEQFF	TGTGCCAGCAATCCAGCGGGAGGGCCCTCCTACAATGAGCAGTTCTTC
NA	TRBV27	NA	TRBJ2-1	CASSLSAGEQFF	TGTGCCAGCAGTTTATCAGCGGGTGAGCAGTTCTTC
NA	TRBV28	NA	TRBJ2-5	CASSFSGRSETQYF	TGTGCCAGCAGTTTTAGCGGTAGGAGTGAGACCCAGTACTTC
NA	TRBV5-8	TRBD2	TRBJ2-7	CASSPPLFGTSGMYEQYF	TGTGCCAGCAGCCCCCCCCTTTTTGGGACTAGCGGGATGTACGAGCAGTACTTC
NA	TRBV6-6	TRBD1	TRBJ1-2	CASSVDRGNGYTF	TGTGCCAGCAGTGTGGACAGGGGTAATGGCTACACCTTC
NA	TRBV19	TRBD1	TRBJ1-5	CASSAGTGGWSNQPQHF	TGTGCCAGTAGTGCTGGGACAGGGGGGTGGAGTAATCAGCCCCAGCATTTT
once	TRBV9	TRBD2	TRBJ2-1	CASSVDGRVDNEQFF	TGTGCCAGCAGCGTAGACGGGAGGGTCGACAATGAGCAGTTCTTC
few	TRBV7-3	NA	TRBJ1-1	CASSGRINTEAFF	TGTGCCAGCAGCGGGAGGATTAACACTGAAGCTTTCTTT
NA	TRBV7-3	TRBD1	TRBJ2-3	CASSRTGVLTDTQYF	TGTGCCAGCAGCCGGACAGGGGTTTTGACAGATACGCAGTATTTT
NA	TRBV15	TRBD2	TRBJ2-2	CATSNSGGSNTGELFF	TGTGCCACCTCCAATAGCGGGGGGTCGAACACCGGGGAGCTGTTTTTT